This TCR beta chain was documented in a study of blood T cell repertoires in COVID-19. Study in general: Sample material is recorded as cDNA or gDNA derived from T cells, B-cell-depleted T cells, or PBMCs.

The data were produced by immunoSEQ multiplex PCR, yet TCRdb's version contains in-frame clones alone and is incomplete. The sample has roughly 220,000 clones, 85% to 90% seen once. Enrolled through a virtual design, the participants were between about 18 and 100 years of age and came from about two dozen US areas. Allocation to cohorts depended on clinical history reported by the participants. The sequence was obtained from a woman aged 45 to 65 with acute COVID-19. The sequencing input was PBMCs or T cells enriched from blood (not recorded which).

The CDR3 region has the DNA TGTGCCAGCAGCTCCGTAGCGGGACCTCAAGAGACCCAGTACTTC. It yields the protein CASSSVAGPQETQYF. V usage is TRBV11-2 and J usage is TRBJ2-5; the match to TRBD2 covers 8 bases. Germline trimming cut 4 bases from V and 2 bases from J; bases unmatched to any gene: 6. The CDR3 contains 15 residues. The germline V gene encodes CDR1 SGHAT and CDR2 FQNNGV.